The 20 T cell receptor beta chains below were found in one sample sequenced in a study of blood T cells in healthy people across ages. Then a second PCR, running about 6 to 12 cycles, was carried out with a sample-barcoded 5' primer and a J-beta primer mix. A single record per CDR3 protein comes from TCRdb applying MiXCR to the 5' RACE reads. Here the sample spans some 1,800,000 distinct CDR3 sequences, roughly 43% being singletons. The sample comprised blood. The receptor set was obtained from a human donor in good health.

This clonotype has only one observation. The chain links TRBV20-1 to TRBJ1-4; 9 bases agree with TRBD1. Germline CDR1 DFQATT, CDR2 SNEGSKA (reference sequence). The CDR3 runs to 14 residues. V gave up 5 bases and J gave up 7 bases; unmatched junction bases: 8. CDR3 loop: CSAPPGQGGEKLFF. The CDR3 DNA reads as TGCAGTGCTCCGCCGGGACAGGGAGGTGAAAAACTGTTTTTT.

This clonotype was seen more than once but under ten times. V and J are TRBV29-1 and TRBJ2-1; no clear D gene. This CDR3 region has 13 residues. Trimming pared 5 bases from V and 1 base from J, leaving 9 bases between. Germline V CDR1 and CDR2: SQVTM, ANQGSEA. CDR3 residues: CSVSLRSYNEQFF. The CDR3 bases are TGCAGCGTTTCCTTGAGATCCTACAATGAGCAGTTCTTC.

This clonotype was seen more than once but under ten times. This sequence joins TRBV15 and TRBJ2-6; the D gene is possibly TRBD1 (6 bases). The V gene lost 3 bases and the J gene lost 0 bases, with 15 bases spanning the gap. The CDR3 length is 18 residues. Looked up from germline, CDR1 is LNHNV and CDR2 is YYDKDF (reference sequence). Here the CDR3 DNA reads TGTGCCACCAGCAGCCCGACAGGTGACAGCTCTGGGGCCAACGTCCTGACTTTC. Protein sequence: CATSSPTGDSSGANVLTF.

This clonotype was counted only a few times. The rearrangement joins TRBV28 to TRBJ2-5, with 7 bases aligning to TRBD2. V lost 3 bases and J lost 2; bases outside the gene matches: 15. This CDR3 has 18 residues. Per the germline V gene, CDR1 is MDHEN and CDR2 is SYDVKM. The CDR3 DNA reads TGTGCCAGCAGTTTCGTCGGATCATGGGGGGGGAAACAAGAGACCCAGTACTTC. Amino acids: CASSFVGSWGGKQETQYF.

Only a few counts were recorded for this clonotype. The chain is built from TRBV7-2 and TRBJ2-3, with a weak D call TRBD1 (5 bases). V was trimmed by 2 bases and J by 6 bases, leaving 15 bases between them. Germline V gene lookup returns CDR1 SGHTA and CDR2 FQGNSA. The CDR3 spans 15 residues. The CDR3 spells CASSLRAGQTDTQYF. Here the CDR3 DNA reads TGTGCCAGCAGCTTACGGGCAGGGCAAACCGATACGCAGTATTTT.

This chain connects TRBV29-1 to TRBJ2-5; 8 bases match TRBD2. The ends lost 2 bases at V and 1 base at J; junction bases unmatched: 9. The CDR3 has 16 residues. CDR1 and CDR2 (germline): SQVTM, ANQGSEA. Written as DNA, the CDR3 is TGCAGCGTTGAACGGCGGGGGGTAAAAATCCAAGAGACCCAGTACTTC. It is translated as CSVERRGVKIQETQYF. The whole variable domain, filled in from reference TRBV29-1 and TRBJ2-5, reads SAVISQKPSRDICQRGTSLTIQCQVDSQVTMMFWYRQQPGQSLTLIATANQGSEATYESGFVIDKFPISRPNLTFSTLTVSNMSPEDSSIYLCSVERRGVKIQETQYFGPGTRLLVL.

The V call is TRBV29-1, the J call TRBJ1-1; no clear D gene. The germline V and J ends were trimmed by 2 bases and 5 bases, with 12 bases remaining between them. The V gene's germline CDR1 is SQVTM and CDR2 ANQGSEA. The CDR3 sequence is 13 residues long. The CDR3 DNA follows: TGCAGCGTTGAATTGGGTCAAGGGACTGAAGCTTTCTTT. It encodes CSVELGQGTEAFF. The full variable domain, with the rest looked up from reference TRBV29-1 and TRBJ1-1, is SAVISQKPSRDICQRGTSLTIQCQVDSQVTMMFWYRQQPGQSLTLIATANQGSEATYESGFVIDKFPISRPNLTFSTLTVSNMSPEDSSIYLCSVELGQGTEAFFGQGTRLTVV.

This clonotype was counted a few times. The chain employs TRBV20-1 and TRBJ1-5, with unresolved D. V lost 3 bases to trimming and J lost 5 bases, with 11 bases between them. The CDR3 consists of 13 residues. Germline CDR1 and CDR2: DFQATT and SNEGSKA (reference sequence). The CDR3 spells CSARDGLDQPQHF. The CDR3 DNA follows: TGCAGTGCTAGGGACGGGCTTGATCAGCCCCAGCATTTT.

The chain uses TRBV29-1 and TRBJ2-4; the D gene is possibly TRBD1 (6 bases). V shed 7 bases and J shed 13 bases, with 26 bases lying between them. The germline V gene has CDR1 SQVTM and CDR2 ANQGSEA. This CDR3 comprises 14 residues. CDR3 loop: CSAGGRGSGSLQYF. As DNA, the CDR3 is TGCAGCGCTGGGGGCAGGGGTAGTGGTAGTTTGCAGTACTTC.

V gene TRBV7-2 combines with J gene TRBJ2-1, with 7 bases that match TRBD1. Germline lookup yields CDR1 SGHTA and CDR2 FQGNSA. Trimming cost V 4 bases and J 6 bases; bases outside gene matches: 9. CDR3 size: 15 residues. The DNA of the CDR3 is TGTGCCAGCAGCTCAGGACAGGCGGAAATCAATGAGCAGTTCTTC. The encoded protein is CASSSGQAEINEQFF.

In this sample, this clonotype turned up a few times. The chain is built from TRBV5-1 and TRBJ2-6; no clear D. Germline lookup yields CDR1 SGHRS and CDR2 YFSETQ. V was pared by 5 bases and J by 1 base, with 16 bases between. The CDR3 sequence is 17 residues long. CDR3 protein: CASSYSSPSSGANVLTF. In DNA form, the CDR3 reads TGCGCCAGCAGTTACAGCAGTCCCTCGTCTGGGGCCAACGTCCTGACTTTC.

DNA of the CDR3: TGTGCCAGCAGCGACCGGGGCCTAGTAATCGACTACACCTTC. Amino acids: CASSDRGLVIDYTF. The rearrangement uses TRBV6-5 and TRBJ1-2; maybe TRBD1 (5 bases). The CDR3 is made up of 14 amino acids. Trimming removed 6 bases at V and 10 bases at J, with 21 bases between. Germline-derived CDR1 and CDR2 are MNHEY and SVGAGI.

This clonotype showed up many times. The rearrangement joins TRBV7-9 to TRBJ2-2; D is unclear. V shed 1 base and J shed 7 bases, with 4 bases lying between them. CDR3 length equals 12 residues. In germline, CDR1 is SEHNR, CDR2 FQNEAQ (reference sequence). Here the CDR3 reads CASSLGSGELFF. The CDR3 DNA follows: TGTGCCAGCAGCTTAGGGAGCGGGGAGCTGTTTTTT.

This clonotype was observed a handful of times. The chain employs TRBV24-1 and TRBJ2-3, with 9 bases that match TRBD1. This CDR3 region has 18 residues. In germline, CDR1 is KGHDR, CDR2 SFDVKD. V shed 3 bases, J shed 6 bases, and the junction held 15 bases outside the gene matches. CDR3: CATSDPRNGTGIRDTQYF. The CDR3 bases are TGTGCCACCAGTGATCCCCGAAATGGGACAGGGATCCGGGATACGCAGTATTTT.

The rearrangement links TRBV4-1 to TRBJ1-2; possibly TRBD1 for D (5 bases). With 0 bases removed from V and 4 bases from J, the gap between germline ends came to 12 bases. The CDR3 has 15 residues. From germline, CDR1 is MGHRA and CDR2 YSYEKL. CDR3 sequence (DNA): TGCGCCAGCAGCCAAGACGCGGGGCTCTTCTATGGCTACACCTTC. It translates to CASSQDAGLFYGYTF.

The chain carries TRBV7-9 and TRBJ2-7; 7 bases line up with TRBD1. The J segment lost 6 bases and the V segment lost 8 bases, leaving 16 bases of the junction unmatched. CDR1 SEHNR and CDR2 FQNEAQ come from the germline V gene (reference sequence). This CDR3 has 15 amino acids. The CDR3 sequence is CASSSPGTVFSEQYF. For the CDR3, the DNA is TGTGCCAGCTCATCCCCCGGGACAGTTTTTTCCGAGCAGTACTTC. Looking up the rest from reference TRBV7-9 and TRBJ2-7 gives the full variable domain: DTGVSQNPRHKITKRGQNVTFRCDPISEHNRLYWYRQTLGQGPEFLTYFQNEAQLEKSRLLSDRFSAERPKGSFSTLEIQRTEQGDSAMYLCASSSPGTVFSEQYFGPGTRLTVT.

Comment on this clonotype: The junction does not match germline at one end; this may be a read error. This chain joins TRBV4-3 and TRBJ2-4, with D possibly matching TRBD2 (6 bases). The germline V gene encodes CDR1 LGHNA and CDR2 YSLEER. This CDR3 has 13 amino acids. CDR3 in amino acids: CASSQDRRAWQYF. The CDR3 DNA reads TGCGCCAGTAGCCAAGATAGGAGGGCCTGGCAGTACTTC.

V gene TRBV5-1 combines with J gene TRBJ2-3, with 7 bases that match TRBD1. This CDR3 comprises 15 residues. The J segment lost 2 bases and the V segment lost 0 bases, leaving 3 bases of the junction unmatched. Germline-derived CDR1 and CDR2 are SGHRS and YFSETQ. CDR3 coding DNA: TGCGCCAGCAGCTTGGTGGACAGGTTCACAGATACGCAGTATTTT. This encodes CASSLVDRFTDTQYF.

This clonotype occurred many times. This rearrangement joins TRBV4-1 to TRBJ2-7; 7 bases agree with TRBD2. Germline CDR1 is MGHRA and CDR2 is YSYEKL. J gave up 0 bases and V 3 bases, and 2 bases lay outside the gene matches. CDR3 size: 14 residues. In DNA, the CDR3 is TGCGCCAGCAGCCAGGGAGGGGTCTCCTACGAGCAGTACTTC. As protein: CASSQGGVSYEQYF.

The rearrangement uses TRBV28 and TRBJ1-1; D is unresolved. Germline V gene lookup returns CDR1 MDHEN and CDR2 SYDVKM. V lost 6 bases and J lost 1, with 15 bases in between. The CDR3 has 15 residues. CDR3 sequence: CASRMEVVKNTEAFF. Here the CDR3 DNA reads TGTGCCAGCAGGATGGAAGTAGTAAAGAACACTGAAGCTTTCTTT.